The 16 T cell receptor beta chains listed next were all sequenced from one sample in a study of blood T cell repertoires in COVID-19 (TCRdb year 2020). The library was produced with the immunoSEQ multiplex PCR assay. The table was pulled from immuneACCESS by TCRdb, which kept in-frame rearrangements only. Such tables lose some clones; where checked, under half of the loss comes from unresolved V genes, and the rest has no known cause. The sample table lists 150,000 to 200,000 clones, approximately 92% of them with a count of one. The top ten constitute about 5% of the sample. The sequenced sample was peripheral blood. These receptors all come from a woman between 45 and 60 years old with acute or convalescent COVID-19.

CDR3 bases: TGTGCCTGGAGTGCTACAGATACGCAGTATTTT. Translating it yields CAWSATDTQYF. The chain joins TRBV30 to TRBJ2-3; D is uncertain. Germline V gives CDR1 GTSNPN, CDR2 SVGIG (reference sequence). V was shortened by 1 base and J by 3 bases, with 2 bases between the two germline ends. The CDR3 runs to 11 residues.

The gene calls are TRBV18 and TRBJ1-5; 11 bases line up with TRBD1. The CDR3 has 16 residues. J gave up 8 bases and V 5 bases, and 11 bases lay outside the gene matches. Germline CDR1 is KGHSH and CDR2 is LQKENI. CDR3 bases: TGTGCCAGCTCATCTAGGTCCGGGGACAGGGGGGAGCCCCAGCATTTT. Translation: CASSSRSGDRGEPQHF.

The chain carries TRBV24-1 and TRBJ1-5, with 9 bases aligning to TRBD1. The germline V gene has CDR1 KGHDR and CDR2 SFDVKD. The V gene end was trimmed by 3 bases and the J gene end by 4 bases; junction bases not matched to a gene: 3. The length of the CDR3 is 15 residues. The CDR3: CATSDPTGGNQPQHF. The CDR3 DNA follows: TGTGCCACCAGTGATCCGACAGGGGGAAATCAGCCCCAGCATTTT.

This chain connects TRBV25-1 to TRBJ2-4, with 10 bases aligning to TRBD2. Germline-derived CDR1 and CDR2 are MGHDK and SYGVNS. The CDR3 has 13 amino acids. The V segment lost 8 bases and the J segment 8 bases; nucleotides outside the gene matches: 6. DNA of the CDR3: TGTGCCAGCGGAGCGGGAGGGATAGACATTCAGTACTTC. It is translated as CASGAGGIDIQYF. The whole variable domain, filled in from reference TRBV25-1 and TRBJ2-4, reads EADIYQTPRYLVIGTGKKITLECSQTMGHDKMYWYQQDPGMELHLIHYSYGVNSTEKGDLSSESTVSRIRTEHFPLTLESARPSHTSQYLCASGAGGIDIQYFGAGTRLSVL.

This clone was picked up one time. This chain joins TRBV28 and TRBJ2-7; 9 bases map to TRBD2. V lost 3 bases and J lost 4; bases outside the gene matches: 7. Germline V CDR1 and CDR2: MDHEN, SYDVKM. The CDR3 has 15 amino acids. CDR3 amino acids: CASSFWREGRYEQYF. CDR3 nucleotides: TGTGCCAGCAGTTTCTGGCGGGAGGGCCGGTACGAGCAGTACTTC.

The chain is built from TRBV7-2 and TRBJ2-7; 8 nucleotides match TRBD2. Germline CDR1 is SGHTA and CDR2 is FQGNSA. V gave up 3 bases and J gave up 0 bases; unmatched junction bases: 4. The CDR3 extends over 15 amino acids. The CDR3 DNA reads TGTGCCAGCAGCTTCGGTACTAGCGGCTCCTACGAGCAGTACTTC. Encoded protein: CASSFGTSGSYEQYF.

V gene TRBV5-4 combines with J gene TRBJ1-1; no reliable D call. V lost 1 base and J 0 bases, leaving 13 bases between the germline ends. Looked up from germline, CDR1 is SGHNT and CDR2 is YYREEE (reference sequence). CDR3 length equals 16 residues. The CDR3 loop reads CASSLWEGKVNTEAFF. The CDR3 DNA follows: TGTGCCAGCAGCTTGTGGGAGGGTAAAGTGAACACTGAAGCTTTCTTT.

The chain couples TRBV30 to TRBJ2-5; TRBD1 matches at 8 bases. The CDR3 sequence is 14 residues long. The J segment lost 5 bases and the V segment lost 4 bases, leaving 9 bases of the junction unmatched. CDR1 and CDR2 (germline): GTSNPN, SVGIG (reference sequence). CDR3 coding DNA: TGTGCCTGGAATACGCAGGGGGCTGCCGAGACCCAGTACTTC. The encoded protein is CAWNTQGAAETQYF.

The CDR3 loop is CASSWQNYGYTF. CDR3 DNA: TGTGCCAGCAGCTGGCAGAACTATGGCTACACCTTC. The chain recombines TRBV25-1 with TRBJ1-2; D gene uncertain. CDR3 length equals 12 residues. V was cut by 6 bases and J by 2 bases, with 7 bases left in between. CDR1 MGHDK and CDR2 SYGVNS come from the germline V gene.

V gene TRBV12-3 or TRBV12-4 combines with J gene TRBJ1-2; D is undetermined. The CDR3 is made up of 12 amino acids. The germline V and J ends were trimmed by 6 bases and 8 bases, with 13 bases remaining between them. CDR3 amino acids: CASRNLQTGYTF. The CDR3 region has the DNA TGTGCCAGCAGGAACCTACAGACGGGCTACACCTTC.

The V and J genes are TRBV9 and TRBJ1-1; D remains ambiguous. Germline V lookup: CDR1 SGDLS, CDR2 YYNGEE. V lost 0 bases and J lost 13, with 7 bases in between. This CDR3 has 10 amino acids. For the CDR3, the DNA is TGTGCCAGCAGCGTAGGCGGGAATTTCTTT. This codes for CASSVGGNFF.

CDR3 region: CASSLMWPRVTMRDNEQFF. The CDR3 region has the DNA TGTGCCAGCAGCTTAATGTGGCCGAGAGTTACAATGAGGGATAATGAGCAGTTCTTC. V is TRBV7-2 and J is TRBJ2-1; weak D call: TRBD2 (5 bases). CDR1 is SGHTA, CDR2 FQGNSA, per germline. CDR3 length: 19 amino acids. Deletions cut 2 bases from V and 7 bases from J, with 27 bases between.

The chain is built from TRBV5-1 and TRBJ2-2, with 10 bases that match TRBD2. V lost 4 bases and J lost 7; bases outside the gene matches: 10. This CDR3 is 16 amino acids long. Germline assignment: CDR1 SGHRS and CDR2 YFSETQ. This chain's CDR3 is CASSPGTSVRGGELFF. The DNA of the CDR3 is TGCGCCAGCAGCCCAGGGACTAGCGTACGGGGCGGGGAGCTGTTTTTT. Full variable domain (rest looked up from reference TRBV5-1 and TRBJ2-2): KAGVTQTPRYLIKTRGQQVTLSCSPISGHRSVSWYQQTPGQGLQFLFEYFSETQRNKGNFPGRFSGRQFSNSRSEMNVSTLELGDSALYLCASSPGTSVRGGELFFGEGSRLTVL.

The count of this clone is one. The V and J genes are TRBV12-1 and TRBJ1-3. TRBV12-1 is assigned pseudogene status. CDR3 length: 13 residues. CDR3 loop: CASSFYIGNTIYF. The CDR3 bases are TGTGCCAGCAGCTTTTATATCGGAAACACCATATATTTT.

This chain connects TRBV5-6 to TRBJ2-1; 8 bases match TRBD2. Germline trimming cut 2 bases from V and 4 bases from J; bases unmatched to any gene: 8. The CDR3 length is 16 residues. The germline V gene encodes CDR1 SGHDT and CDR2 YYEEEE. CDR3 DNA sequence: TGTGCCAGCAGCTTTAGCGGGGAGGGCCGATACAATGAGCAGTTCTTC. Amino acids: CASSFSGEGRYNEQFF.

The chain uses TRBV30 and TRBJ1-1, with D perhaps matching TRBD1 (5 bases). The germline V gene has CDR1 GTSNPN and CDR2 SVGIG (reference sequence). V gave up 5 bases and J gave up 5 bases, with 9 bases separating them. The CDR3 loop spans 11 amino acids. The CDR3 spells CAWQGGTEAFF. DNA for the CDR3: TGTGCCTGGCAGGGAGGGACTGAAGCTTTCTTT.